This TCR beta chain is from a study of technical replicates of blood from four donors. Trimming cost V 0 bases and J 2 bases; bases outside gene matches: 1. This CDR3 is 15 amino acids long. Germline V gene data show CDR1 as SGHRS and CDR2 as YFSETQ. The data were produced by immunoSEQ multiplex PCR, yet TCRdb's version contains in-frame clones alone and is incomplete. The sample holds 70,000 or so clones, roughly 89% seen once. This TCR came from a human donor in good health. Some clones in this sample may be carry-over from other donors' samples. The sequencing input was T cells isolated from PBMCs. This rearrangement joins TRBV5-1 to TRBJ2-3, with 9 nucleotides matching TRBD2. The CDR3 here is CASSLGTSATDTQYF. In nucleotides, the CDR3 is TGCGCCAGCAGCTTGGGGACTAGCGCCACAGATACGCAGTATTTT.